This entry features one T cell receptor (beta chain) sequence. V lost 3 bases and J lost 7, with 10 bases in between. This CDR3 has 12 residues. CDR1 and CDR2 from the germline V gene are SGHRS and YFSETQ. The sample comes from a study of CD8 T cells in Susac syndrome. After extraction with the RNeasy kit, about 0.5 to 1 ug of the RNA was reverse transcribed using random hexamers. From the immunoSEQ multiplex PCR reads, TCRdb called clonotypes with MiXCR, one entry per CDR3 protein. The sample contains 150,000 to 180,000 distinct CDR3 sequences, around 95% of which appear only once. The chain has TRBV5-1 and TRBJ1-1; D is possibly TRBD1 (5 bases). The TCR sequence derives from a human donor with multiple sclerosis. The sequencing input was CD8+ T cells from PBMCs. Here the CDR3 DNA reads TGCGCCAGCAGCTCTGACAGCCTTGAAGCTTTCTTT. Protein: CASSSDSLEAFF.